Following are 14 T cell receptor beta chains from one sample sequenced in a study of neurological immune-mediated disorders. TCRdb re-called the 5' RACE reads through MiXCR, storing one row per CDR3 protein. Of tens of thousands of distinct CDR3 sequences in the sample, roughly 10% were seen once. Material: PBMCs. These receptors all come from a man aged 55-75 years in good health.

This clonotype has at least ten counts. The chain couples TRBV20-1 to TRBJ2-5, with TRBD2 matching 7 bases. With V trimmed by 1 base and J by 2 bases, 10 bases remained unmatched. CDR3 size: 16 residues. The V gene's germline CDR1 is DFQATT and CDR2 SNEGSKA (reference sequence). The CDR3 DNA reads TGCAGTGCTAGAGGTTTGGTGGGGGGGGAACAAGAGACCCAGTACTTC. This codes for CSARGLVGGEQETQYF.

The CDR3 nucleotides are TGTGAAAGCCAGAGGGTTGTCAACACTGAAGCTTTCTTT. Amino acid sequence: CESQRVVNTEAFF. The genes are TRBV14 and TRBJ1-1, with D unclear. Germline V CDR1 and CDR2: SGHDN, FVKESK. This CDR3 region has 13 residues.

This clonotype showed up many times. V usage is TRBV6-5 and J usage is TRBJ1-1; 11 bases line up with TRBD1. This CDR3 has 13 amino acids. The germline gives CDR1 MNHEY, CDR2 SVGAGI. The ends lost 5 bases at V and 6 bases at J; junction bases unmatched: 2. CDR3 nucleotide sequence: TGTGCCAGCAGTGGACAGGGGGCGGCTGAAGCTTTCTTT. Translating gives CASSGQGAAEAFF.

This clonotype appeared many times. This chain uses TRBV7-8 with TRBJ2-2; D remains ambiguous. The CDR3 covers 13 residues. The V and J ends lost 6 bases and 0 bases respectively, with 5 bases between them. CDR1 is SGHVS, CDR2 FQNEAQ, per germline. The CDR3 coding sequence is TGTGCCAGCAGGGGTACGAACACCGGGGAGCTGTTTTTT. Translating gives CASRGTNTGELFF.

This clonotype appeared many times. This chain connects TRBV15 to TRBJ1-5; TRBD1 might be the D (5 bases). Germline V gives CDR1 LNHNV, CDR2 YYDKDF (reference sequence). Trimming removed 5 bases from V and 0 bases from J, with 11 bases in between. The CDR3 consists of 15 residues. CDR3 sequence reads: CATSGGGNSNQPQHF. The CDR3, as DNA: TGTGCCACCAGCGGTGGGGGAAATAGCAATCAGCCCCAGCATTTT.

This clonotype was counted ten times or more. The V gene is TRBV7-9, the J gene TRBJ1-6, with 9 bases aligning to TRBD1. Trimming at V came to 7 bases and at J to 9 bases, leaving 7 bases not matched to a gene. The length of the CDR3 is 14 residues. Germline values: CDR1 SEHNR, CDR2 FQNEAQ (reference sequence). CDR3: CASTVTGGFSPLHF. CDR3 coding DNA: TGTGCCAGCACCGTAACAGGGGGCTTTTCACCCCTCCACTTT.

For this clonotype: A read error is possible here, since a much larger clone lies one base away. CDR3 in amino acids: CASSPPDRCYNEQFF. The DNA of the CDR3 is TGTGCCAGCAGCCCCCCCGACAGGTGCTACAATGAGCAGTTCTTC. V and J are TRBV6-2 or TRBV6-3 and TRBJ2-1, with a weak D call TRBD1 (6 bases). CDR3 length: 15 residues. The germline V gene encodes CDR1 MNHEY and CDR2 SVGEGT. Trimming pared 6 bases from V and 3 bases from J, leaving 15 bases between.

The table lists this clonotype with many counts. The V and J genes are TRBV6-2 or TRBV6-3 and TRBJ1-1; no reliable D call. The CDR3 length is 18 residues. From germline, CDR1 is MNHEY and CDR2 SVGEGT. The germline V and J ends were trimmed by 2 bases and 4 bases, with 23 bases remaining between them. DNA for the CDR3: TGTGCCAGCAGTTACGCCCCCGGCTCTCTCATGGTCGCCACTGAAGCTTTCTTT. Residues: CASSYAPGSLMVATEAFF.

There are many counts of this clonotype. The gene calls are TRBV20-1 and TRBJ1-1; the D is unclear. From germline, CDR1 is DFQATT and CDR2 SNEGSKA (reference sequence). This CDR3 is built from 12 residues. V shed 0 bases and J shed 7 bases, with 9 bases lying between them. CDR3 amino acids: CSARDMELEAFF. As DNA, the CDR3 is TGCAGTGCTAGAGATATGGAACTTGAAGCTTTCTTT.

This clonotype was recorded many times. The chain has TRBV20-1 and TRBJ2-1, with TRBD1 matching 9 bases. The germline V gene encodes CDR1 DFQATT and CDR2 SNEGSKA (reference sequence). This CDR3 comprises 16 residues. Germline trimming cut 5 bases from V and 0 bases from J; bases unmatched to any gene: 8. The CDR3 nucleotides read TGCAGTGCTTATACCCTGACAGGGGGCTCCTACAATGAGCAGTTCTTC. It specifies CSAYTLTGGSYNEQFF.

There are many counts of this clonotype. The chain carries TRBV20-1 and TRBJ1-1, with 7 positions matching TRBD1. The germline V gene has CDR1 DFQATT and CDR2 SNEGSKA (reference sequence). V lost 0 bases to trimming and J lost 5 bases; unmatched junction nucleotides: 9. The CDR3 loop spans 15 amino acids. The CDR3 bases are TGCAGTGCTAGAGATTTGAAGGGGGCGGGGACTGAAGCTTTCTTT. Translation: CSARDLKGAGTEAFF.

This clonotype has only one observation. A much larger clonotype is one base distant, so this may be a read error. The CDR3 spells CASSPYMDTDTQYF. CDR3 DNA: TGTGCCAGCTCACCTTATATGGACACAGATACGCAGTATTTT. The J gene is TRBJ2-3, the V gene TRBV18; D not resolved. Per the germline V gene, CDR1 is KGHSH and CDR2 is LQKENI. The V and J ends lost 3 bases and 2 bases respectively, with 9 bases between them. CDR3 length equals 14 residues.

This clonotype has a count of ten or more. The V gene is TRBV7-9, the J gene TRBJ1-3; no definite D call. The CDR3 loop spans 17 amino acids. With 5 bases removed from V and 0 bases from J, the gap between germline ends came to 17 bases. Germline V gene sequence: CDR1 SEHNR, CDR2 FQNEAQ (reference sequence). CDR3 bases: TGTGCCAGCAGCCCCAGCCGAACTCCCACCTCTGGAAACACCATATATTTT. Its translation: CASSPSRTPTSGNTIYF.

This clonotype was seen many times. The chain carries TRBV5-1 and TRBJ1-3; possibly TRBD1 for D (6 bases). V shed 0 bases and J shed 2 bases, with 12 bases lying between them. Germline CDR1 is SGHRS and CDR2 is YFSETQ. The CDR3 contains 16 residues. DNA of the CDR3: TGCGCCAGCAGCTTGGCATCGAGGGGGACTGGAAACACCATATATTTT. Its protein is CASSLASRGTGNTIYF.